These T cell receptor beta chains were read from a single sample in a study of blood T cell repertoires in COVID-19. Measured with immunoSEQ multiplex PCR; TCRdb has only the in-frame clones, and not every one. The sample lists 240,000 or so clones; more than 85% were seen once. The sequencing sample was made of peripheral blood. These receptors originate from a woman in her sixties or seventies with active or convalescent COVID-19. Each CDR3 is given with its conserved first and last residue. D genes are given only for firm matches. Clone size, where shown, is once, few, many, or a class for clones that have expanded.

j_call,clone_size,d_call,v_call,cdr3_length,cdr3_aa,cdr3_nt
TRBJ1-6,.,.,TRBV9,16,CASSAPSRTGNSPLHF,TGTGCCAGCAGCGCCCCCTCTCGGACGGGGAATTCACCCCTCCACTTT
TRBJ2-1,.,.,TRBV15,13,CATSRGAYNEQFF,TGTGCCACCAGTAGAGGAGCGTACAATGAGCAGTTCTTC
TRBJ2-1,few,.,TRBV6-6,15,CASSYGQSSYNEQFF,TGTGCCAGCAGTTACGGGCAGAGCTCCTACAATGAGCAGTTCTTC
TRBJ1-6,.,.,TRBV5-5,12,CASAGNNSPLHF,TGTGCCAGCGCGGGGAATAATTCACCCCTCCACTTT
TRBJ1-5,few,.,TRBV12-2,19,CASRLALRQGARNNQPQHF,TGTGCAAGTCGCTTAGCCCTCAGACAGGGGGCGCGAAACAATCAGCCCCAGCATTTT
TRBJ2-3,.,TRBD1,TRBV9,16,CASSVTWDRRTDTQYF,TGTGCCAGCAGCGTAACATGGGACAGGCGCACAGATACGCAGTATTTT
TRBJ2-7,.,.,TRBV19,14,CASRSTSQTYEQYF,TGTGCCAGTAGAAGTACATCACAGACCTACGAGCAGTACTTC
TRBJ2-5,.,.,TRBV19,15,CASSILSGVRETQYF,TGTGCCAGTAGTATTCTGTCAGGGGTCCGAGAGACCCAGTACTTC
TRBJ2-5,.,TRBD1,TRBV7-9,15,CASSQGAGVSETQYF,TGTGCCAGCAGCCAGGGGGCAGGGGTTTCGGAGACCCAGTACTTC
TRBJ2-2,many,.,TRBV29-1,13,CSVGTGGAGELFF,TGCAGCGTTGGAACCGGGGGAGCCGGGGAGCTGTTTTTT
TRBJ1-3,.,.,TRBV2,13,CASNPEKGNTIYF,TGTGCCAGTAATCCTGAGAAGGGAAACACCATATATTTT
TRBJ2-7,.,TRBD1,TRBV4-1,17,CASSQGAGQAPSYEQYF,TGCGCCAGCAGCCAAGGGGCCGGACAGGCCCCTTCCTACGAGCAGTACTTC
TRBJ1-1,.,.,TRBV4-3,15,CASSRQMVMNTEAFF,TGCGCCAGCAGCCGGCAAATGGTCATGAACACTGAAGCTTTCTTT
TRBJ1-5,.,.,TRBV3-1/TRBV3-2,13,CASSQGTNQPQHF,TGTGCCAGCAGCCAGGGCACAAATCAGCCCCAGCATTTT
TRBJ2-7,.,.,TRBV7-2,14,CASSLGAAIYEQYF,TGTGCCAGCAGCTTAGGGGCAGCCATCTACGAGCAGTACTTC
TRBJ1-6,once,.,TRBV4-2,12,CASSEDERGLHF,TGTGCCAGCAGCGAGGACGAAAGAGGGCTCCACTTT
TRBJ1-2,.,.,TRBV6-1,13,CASRDPGRNGYTF,TGTGCCAGCAGAGATCCAGGGCGGAATGGCTACACCTTC